A single T cell receptor (beta chain) is shown here with its context. The sample is drawn from a study of cytomegalovirus exposure and HLA in healthy donors. It was with 60 Vbeta and 13 Jbeta primers that the PCR ran. The data were produced by immunoSEQ multiplex PCR, yet TCRdb's version contains in-frame clones alone and is incomplete. The sample yields around 96,000 clones, around 81% seen once. Trimming shortened V by 2 bases and J by 4 bases, and 11 bases separated the two germline ends. This CDR3 is 14 amino acids long. Germline assignment: CDR1 MNHEY and CDR2 SVGAGI. The material sequenced was PBMCs. The sequence derives from a man in his late teens or twenties in good health and CMV-seronegative. The gene calls are TRBV6-5 and TRBJ1-1; no reliable D call. CDR3 in amino acids: CASSYNPEATEAFF. As DNA, the CDR3 is TGTGCCAGCAGTTACAACCCTGAGGCCACTGAAGCTTTCTTT.